The present T cell receptor beta chain was sequenced within a study of vaccination effects on CD4 cells after COVID-19. V was pared by 7 bases and J by 0 bases, with 19 bases between. The CDR3 length is 17 residues. From germline, CDR1 is SNHLY and CDR2 FYNNEI. About this clone itself: Antigen: not known.

Having been cultured for 10 days, the cells underwent CD4+ T cell isolation. Participants were vaccinated with two doses of either the BNT162b2 or mRNA-1273 vaccine. Each vaccine recipient was nucleocapsid antibody negative and had no prior SARS-CoV-2 infection. The table came from immunoSEQ multiplex PCR; TCRdb's copy has only in-frame clones and leaves some out. The sample records about 47,000 clones, 55% to 75% being singletons. The sequences come from CD4+ T cells from PBMCs cultured without peptide, collected after COVID-19 vaccination. The receptor's source is a human donor who received a COVID-19 vaccine. V and J are TRBV2 and TRBJ2-1; maybe TRBD1 (5 bases). This chain's CDR3 is CASIEGEVGSSYNEQFF. The DNA of the CDR3 is TGTGCCAGCATCGAAGGGGAAGTGGGCAGCTCCTACAATGAGCAGTTCTTC.